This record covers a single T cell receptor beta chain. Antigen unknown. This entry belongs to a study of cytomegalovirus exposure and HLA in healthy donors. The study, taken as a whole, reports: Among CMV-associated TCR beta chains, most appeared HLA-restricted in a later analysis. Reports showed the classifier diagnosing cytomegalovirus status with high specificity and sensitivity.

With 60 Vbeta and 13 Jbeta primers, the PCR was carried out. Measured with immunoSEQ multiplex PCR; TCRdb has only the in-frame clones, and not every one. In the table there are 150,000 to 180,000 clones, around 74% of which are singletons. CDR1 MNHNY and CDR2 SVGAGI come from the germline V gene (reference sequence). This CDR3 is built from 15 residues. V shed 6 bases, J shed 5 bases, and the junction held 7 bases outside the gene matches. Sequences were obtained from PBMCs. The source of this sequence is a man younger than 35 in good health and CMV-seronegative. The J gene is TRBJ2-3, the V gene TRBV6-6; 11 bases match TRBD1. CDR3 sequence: CASRPGTGGRDTQYF. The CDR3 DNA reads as TGTGCCAGCAGACCCGGGACAGGGGGAAGAGATACGCAGTATTTT.